Each of the 32 T cell receptor beta chains below was sequenced from the same sample in a study of blood T cells in healthy people across ages (dated by TCRdb to between 2015 and 2017). Library construction relied on 5' RACE. The instrument given in TCRdb is Illumina HiSeq 2500. A second PCR of about 7 to 12 cycles was run with a J-beta primer mix and a sample-barcoded 5' primer. The raw public data were reprocessed by TCRdb itself: fastp quality trimming at Q25, MiXCR clonotype calling, in-frame beta chains only. Each entry is one CDR3 protein sequence, shown with its most common DNA and genes. This sample comprises about 680,000 distinct CDR3 sequences, 45% to 50% of them detected only once. Of the sample, roughly 31% falls within the top ten clones. The material sequenced was blood. The receptors come from a woman between 55 and 75 years old in good health.

This clonotype was recorded at least ten times. The chain carries TRBV20-1 and TRBJ2-5; possible D gene TRBD1, 5 bases. The CDR3 has 12 residues. Germline V gene lookup returns CDR1 DFQATT and CDR2 SNEGSKA (reference sequence). V dropped 3 bases and J dropped 4 bases, with 9 bases sitting between them. This CDR3 is CSASPRAETQYF. DNA for the CDR3: TGCAGTGCTAGCCCCAGGGCAGAGACCCAGTACTTC.

This chain's CDR3 is CASSYPGGAADTQYF. In DNA, the CDR3 is TGTGCCAGCAGTTACCCCGGAGGGGCCGCAGATACGCAGTATTTT. The gene calls are TRBV6-2 or TRBV6-3 and TRBJ2-3, with D possibly TRBD2 on 6 matching bases. This CDR3 contains 15 residues. V gave up 2 bases and J gave up 4 bases, with 13 bases separating them. Per the germline V gene, CDR1 is MNHEY and CDR2 is SVGEGT.

The rearrangement uses TRBV6-1 and TRBJ1-1; weak D call: TRBD1 (5 bases). This CDR3 has 15 residues. Germline V lookup: CDR1 MNHNS, CDR2 SASEGT. Trimming removed 2 bases at V and 4 bases at J, with 14 bases between. The CDR3 nucleotides are TGTGCCAGCAGTGAATACTGGGGGGAGAGCACTGAAGCTTTCTTT. Encoded protein: CASSEYWGESTEAFF.

This clonotype appeared a few times. This rearrangement joins TRBV20-1 to TRBJ1-2, with 7 bases aligning to TRBD1. J gave up 3 bases and V 5 bases, and 9 bases lay outside the gene matches. CDR3 length: 14 residues. CDR1 and CDR2 from the germline V gene are DFQATT and SNEGSKA (reference sequence). CDR3 in DNA: TGCAGTGCTCGACCCGGGACAGACTACTATGGCTACACCTTC. Protein sequence: CSARPGTDYYGYTF.

The chain has TRBV6-2 or TRBV6-3 and TRBJ2-4; 7 bases agree with TRBD1. The DNA matches TRBJ2-7 better at its end, which makes the J call doubtful. Germline V gene lookup returns CDR1 MNHEY and CDR2 SVGEGT. The CDR3 is 16 residues long. The CDR3 protein is CASSVTGTEISGEQYF. CDR3 sequence (DNA): TGTGCCAGCAGTGTGACCGGGACAGAGATCTCTGGCGAGCAGTACTTC.

This clonotype was counted only a few times. The V gene is TRBV20-1, the J gene TRBJ2-1; TRBD1 might be the D (6 bases). The V end lost 0 bases, the J end lost 6 bases, and 12 bases lay between the germline ends. This CDR3 has 14 residues. Germline V CDR1 and CDR2: DFQATT, SNEGSKA (reference sequence). This chain's CDR3 is CSAREQGPLNEQFF. In DNA form, the CDR3 reads TGCAGTGCTAGAGAACAGGGCCCCCTCAATGAGCAGTTCTTC.

This clonotype was seen more than once but under ten times. This chain joins TRBV7-2 and TRBJ2-1; a possible D gene is TRBD2 (6 bases). Germline V CDR1 and CDR2: SGHTA, FQGNSA. The CDR3 consists of 13 residues. Trimming removed 5 bases at V and 8 bases at J, with 13 bases between. The chain's CDR3 is CASSKTSYDEQFF. The CDR3 DNA is TGTGCCAGCAGCAAGACTAGTTACGATGAGCAGTTCTTC.

This chain joins TRBV12-5 and TRBJ2-7; possibly TRBD1 or TRBD2 for D (5 bases each). CDR3 length: 13 amino acids. Trimming cost V 4 bases and J 3 bases, with 10 bases left between them. Germline values: CDR1 LGHNT, CDR2 FRNRAP. The CDR3 region is CASGWDGGYEQYF. CDR3 sequence (DNA): TGTGCTAGTGGTTGGGACGGAGGCTACGAGCAGTACTTC.

This chain connects TRBV16 to TRBJ2-1; D gene uncertain. The germline V and J ends were trimmed by 2 bases and 4 bases, with 12 bases remaining between them. From germline, CDR1 is KGHSY and CDR2 FQNENV. CDR3 size: 15 residues. CDR3 bases: TGTGCCAGCAGCCAAAGGGCAGTTTTGTACAATGAGCAGTTCTTC. Its translation: CASSQRAVLYNEQFF.

Comment on this clonotype: Possible read error: a much larger clone is one base away. V usage is TRBV30 and J usage is TRBJ2-3; D remains ambiguous. CDR3 length: 12 amino acids. From germline, CDR1 is GTSNPN and CDR2 SVGIG (reference sequence). The CDR3 DNA is TGTGCCCGGAGCCCCGACACAGATACGCAGTATTTT. Encoded protein: CARSPDTDTQYF.

The table lists this clonotype with a count of one. One end of the junction varies from germline; a read error may be responsible. The chain joins TRBV30 to TRBJ1-2; D might be TRBD1 (5 bases). The CDR3 contains 13 residues. CDR1 and CDR2 (germline): GTSNPN, SVGIG (reference sequence). This CDR3 reads CAWSGGNNYGCTF. The CDR3 coding sequence is TGTGCCTGGAGTGGGGGGAATAACTATGGCTGCACCTTC.

This clonotype is a singleton in its sample. This chain connects TRBV13 to TRBJ2-1, with a possible D match to TRBD2 (6 bases). V dropped 2 bases and J dropped 9 bases, with 17 bases sitting between them. Germline V gives CDR1 PRHDT, CDR2 FYEKMQ (reference sequence). The CDR3 totals 15 residues. The CDR3 is CASSLIPIRGSEQFF. The CDR3 bases are TGTGCCAGCAGCTTAATCCCAATCCGGGGGAGTGAGCAGTTCTTC.

The sample holds a few counts of this clonotype. V gene TRBV9 combines with J gene TRBJ2-4; possibly TRBD1 or TRBD2 for D (5 bases each). The tail of the sequence fits TRBJ2-7 better, so the J call may be wrong. The CDR3 has 12 residues. Per the germline V gene, CDR1 is SGDLS and CDR2 is YYNGEE. The CDR3 is CASGRDPYEQYF. Here the CDR3 DNA reads TGTGCCAGCGGCAGGGACCCATACGAGCAGTACTTC.

The chain carries TRBV29-1 and TRBJ2-3; 8 nucleotides match TRBD2. Germline trimming cut 2 bases from V and 4 bases from J; bases unmatched to any gene: 8. This CDR3 contains 15 residues. The germline V gene has CDR1 SQVTM and CDR2 ANQGSEA. CDR3 in amino acids: CSVEMMREAPDTQYF. The CDR3 DNA sequence: TGCAGCGTTGAAATGATGCGGGAGGCCCCAGATACGCAGTATTTT.

For this clonotype: Sequence at one end of the junction differs from germline and may be a read error. The chain carries TRBV4-3 and TRBJ2-1; D is ambiguous. The length of the CDR3 is 14 residues. The germline CDR1 and CDR2 sequences are LGHNA and YSLEER. DNA for the CDR3: TGCGCCAGCAGCCAAGATTCGGCCTACAATGAGCGGTTCTTC. This sequence encodes CASSQDSAYNERFF.

This chain joins TRBV5-1 and TRBJ1-4; D unclear. Germline assignment: CDR1 SGHRS and CDR2 YFSETQ. The CDR3 extends over 16 amino acids. Trimming shortened V by 0 bases and J by 0 bases, and 9 bases separated the two germline ends. The DNA for the CDR3 is TGCGCCAGCAGCTTGGGGCAATCTGCAACTAATGAAAAACTGTTTTTT. This encodes CASSLGQSATNEKLFF.

The chain is built from TRBV30 and TRBJ1-1; D uncertain. The germline V and J ends were trimmed by 5 bases and 3 bases, with 10 bases remaining between them. CDR1 is GTSNPN and CDR2 is SVGIG in the germline V gene (reference sequence). The CDR3 covers 12 residues. CDR3 sequence reads: CAWSDRDTEAFF. The CDR3 DNA follows: TGTGCCTGGTCGGACCGAGACACTGAAGCTTTCTTT.

The chain has TRBV20-1 and TRBJ1-3; a weak D match, TRBD1 (6 bases). The ends were cut back, 3 bases at V and 2 bases at J, with 11 bases in the middle. The germline gives CDR1 DFQATT, CDR2 SNEGSKA (reference sequence). The CDR3 sequence is 14 residues long. The CDR3 spells CSASLQGPGNTIYF. Here the CDR3 DNA reads TGCAGTGCTAGCCTACAGGGACCTGGAAACACCATATATTTT.

The chain combines TRBV11-2 with TRBJ2-7; TRBD1 aligns across 9 bases. V trimming: 0 bases; J trimming: 4 bases; junction bases outside the gene matches: 25. CDR1 and CDR2 (germline): SGHAT, FQNNGV. This CDR3 contains 22 residues. CDR3 coding DNA: TGTGCCAGCAGCTTAGATCCCGTCATTGTGTTGTTAAAGTGGGACAGGGATTACGAGCAGTACTTC. It yields the protein CASSLDPVIVLLKWDRDYEQYF.

The chain couples TRBV5-6 to TRBJ1-1, with TRBD1 matching over 8 bases. There are 16 residues in the CDR3. The ends lost 4 bases at V and 4 bases at J; junction bases unmatched: 12. Germline CDR1 SGHDT, CDR2 YYEEEE. CDR3: CASSPRTGWGGTEAFF. The CDR3 DNA sequence: TGTGCCAGCAGCCCCAGGACAGGGTGGGGGGGCACTGAAGCTTTCTTT. Combining the CDR3 with reference TRBV5-6 and TRBJ1-1 gives the whole variable domain DAGVTQSPTHLIKTRGQQVTLRCSPKSGHDTVSWYQQALGQGPQFIFQYYEEEERQRGNFPDRFSGHQFPNYSSELNVNALLLGDSALYLCASSPRTGWGGTEAFFGQGTRLTVV.

Details on this clonotype: Possible read error: a much larger clone is one base away. The chain combines TRBV6-2 or TRBV6-3 with TRBJ2-1; 7 nucleotides align to TRBD1. CDR3 length: 15 amino acids. In germline, CDR1 is MNHEY, CDR2 SVGEGT. CDR3 residues: CAGSLGTVEYNEQFF. DNA of the CDR3: TGTGCCGGCAGTTTAGGGACAGTTGAGTACAATGAGCAGTTCTTC.

The rearrangement links TRBV20-1 to TRBJ2-7; TRBD1 or TRBD2 may be the D gene (5 bases each). Trimming took 3 bases from V and 2 from J, leaving 8 bases between them. CDR3 length: 12 residues. Germline V CDR1 and CDR2: DFQATT, SNEGSKA (reference sequence). CDR3 region: CSASWGTYEQYF. CDR3 coding DNA: TGCAGTGCTAGTTGGGGGACCTACGAGCAGTACTTC.

V gene TRBV20-1 combines with J gene TRBJ2-7; D might be TRBD1 or TRBD2, each matching 5 bases. The V gene lost 3 bases and the J gene lost 5 bases, with 20 bases spanning the gap. The germline V gene has CDR1 DFQATT and CDR2 SNEGSKA (reference sequence). The CDR3 loop spans 15 amino acids. CDR3 coding DNA: TGCAGTGCTAGCGGGGCAGGGCAGCTCCCGGACGAGCAGTACTTC. Translated, it gives CSASGAGQLPDEQYF.

The chain carries TRBV28 and TRBJ1-2; weak D call: TRBD1 (6 bases). The CDR3 consists of 14 residues. Germline V gene sequence: CDR1 MDHEN, CDR2 SYDVKM. Trimming removed 8 bases from V and 6 bases from J, with 19 bases in between. CDR3 bases: TGTGCCAGCGGGACGGGGGGCAGCAGGGATGGCTACACCTTC. Its translation is CASGTGGSRDGYTF.

In regard to this clonotype: Likely a read error: the CDR3 ends without its conserved phenylalanine or tryptophan. The rearrangement joins TRBV20-1 to TRBJ1-1; no clear D gene. With 1 base removed from V and 0 bases from J, the gap between germline ends came to 15 bases. From germline, CDR1 is DFQATT and CDR2 SNEGSKA (reference sequence). This CDR3 comprises 16 residues. The CDR3 nucleotides are TGCAGTGCTAGAGCCCGGAGGGCCTTACTGAACACTGAAGCTTTCCTT. This gives the protein CSARARRALLNTEAFL.

The chain combines TRBV29-1 with TRBJ2-3; D is unclear. In germline, CDR1 is SQVTM, CDR2 ANQGSEA. The CDR3 extends over 14 amino acids. The V end lost 2 bases, the J end lost 5 bases, and 14 bases lay between the germline ends. CDR3 sequence reads: CSVESAIAGDTQYF. CDR3 nucleotide sequence: TGCAGCGTTGAATCGGCTATCGCCGGAGATACGCAGTATTTT.

This clonotype was counted only a few times. The chain links TRBV6-5 to TRBJ1-2, with 10 bases that match TRBD1. This CDR3 has 15 residues. Losses at the gene ends were 2 bases for V and 5 bases for J; bases not matched to a gene: 5. In germline, CDR1 is MNHEY, CDR2 SVGAGI. The CDR3 loop reads CASSYDGTGVYGYTF. The CDR3 DNA reads as TGTGCCAGCAGTTACGACGGGACAGGGGTTTATGGCTACACCTTC.

The genes are TRBV4-3 and TRBJ1-4; tentative D call: TRBD1 (6 bases). Deletions cut 0 bases from V and 3 bases from J, with 8 bases between. CDR1 is LGHNA, CDR2 YSLEER, per germline. This CDR3 comprises 15 residues. This CDR3 reads CASSQDQGSNEKLFF. As DNA, the CDR3 is TGCGCCAGCAGCCAAGATCAGGGGTCTAATGAAAAACTGTTTTTT.

V and J are TRBV7-2 and TRBJ2-1; maybe TRBD2 (5 bases). In germline, CDR1 is SGHTA, CDR2 FQGNSA. This CDR3 has 15 amino acids. The V and J ends lost 1 base and 6 bases respectively, with 13 bases between them. The CDR3 region is CASSLGVGIFNEQFF. Here the CDR3 DNA reads TGTGCCAGCAGCTTAGGTGTCGGGATCTTCAATGAGCAGTTCTTC.

This clonotype was recorded a few times. The V call is TRBV9, the J call TRBJ2-1; D possibly matches TRBD1 or TRBD2 (5 bases each). V dropped 4 bases and J dropped 6 bases, with 17 bases sitting between them. CDR1 and CDR2 from the germline V gene are SGDLS and YYNGEE. The CDR3 length is 15 residues. The DNA for the CDR3 is TGTGCCAGCAGCCCTTTGGGAGTTGGGGGCAATGAGCAGTTCTTC. Encoded protein: CASSPLGVGGNEQFF.

The sample holds a few counts of this clonotype. The chain uses TRBV2 and TRBJ2-5; 7 bases map to TRBD1. This CDR3 spans 14 amino acids. V was clipped by 5 bases and J by 0 bases; unmatched bases: 3. CDR1 and CDR2 (germline): SNHLY, FYNNEI. The CDR3 region is CASSQTGYQETQYF. The CDR3 DNA follows: TGTGCCAGCAGTCAGACAGGGTACCAAGAGACCCAGTACTTC.

In this sample, this clonotype turned up a few times. V gene TRBV7-2 combines with J gene TRBJ1-2; D unclear. The CDR3 runs 19 residues. Trimming took 5 bases from V and 4 from J, leaving 29 bases between them. CDR1 is SGHTA, CDR2 FQGNSA, per germline. The CDR3 region has the DNA TGTGCCAGCAGCCTAACGACGACCGGGCCAACCTCTCGAGGCTATGGCTACACCTTC. Its translation: CASSLTTTGPTSRGYGYTF. Together with reference TRBV7-2 and TRBJ1-2, the CDR3 gives the full variable domain: GAGVSQSPSNKVTEKGKDVELRCDPISGHTALYWYRQSLGQGLEFLIYFQGNSAPDKSGLPSDRFSAERTGGSVSTLTIQRTQQEDSAVYLCASSLTTTGPTSRGYGYTFGSGTRLTVV.